Each of the 23 T cell receptor beta chains below was sequenced from the same sample in a study of PD-1 blockade in classical Hodgkin lymphoma. Using immunoSEQ multiplex PCR, the repertoire was profiled, and TCRdb retains in-frame clones only, with some absent. The sample contains tens of thousands of clones, roughly 70% of which appear only once. Brentuximab vedotin exposure varied among the patients, all of whom had relapsed after autologous stem cell transplantation. Sample: peripheral blood mononuclear cells (PBMCs), taken before the second cycle of nivolumab. These receptor sequences come from a human donor with classical Hodgkin lymphoma.

The V and J genes are TRBV5-8 and TRBJ1-2; D gene unclear. Trimming stripped 4 bases from V and 8 bases from J, with 6 bases between. CDR3 length equals 10 residues. Germline-derived CDR1 and CDR2 are SGHTS and YDEGEE. The chain's CDR3 is CASSRWGYTF. CDR3 nucleotide sequence: TGTGCCAGCAGCCGATGGGGCTACACCTTC.

This clone was seen only a few times. The chain combines TRBV27 with TRBJ2-5, with no clear D. The CDR3 extends over 12 amino acids. Germline V CDR1 and CDR2: MNHEY, SMNVEV (reference sequence). V was pared by 8 bases and J by 0 bases, with 7 bases between. The CDR3 sequence: CASGMYQETQYF. The CDR3 DNA sequence: TGTGCCAGCGGGATGTACCAAGAGACCCAGTACTTC.

This chain links TRBV9 with TRBJ2-2; D may be TRBD1 (6 bases). The V end was cut by 0 bases, the J end by 7 bases, with 16 bases between. CDR3 length equals 16 residues. Germline V gene data show CDR1 as SGDLS and CDR2 as YYNGEE. The CDR3 spells CASSVAAGAVSGELFF. For the CDR3, the DNA is TGTGCCAGCAGCGTAGCTGCAGGGGCAGTGAGCGGGGAGCTGTTTTTT.

This rearrangement joins TRBV4-2 to TRBJ2-1; maybe TRBD1 (5 bases). With 2 bases removed from V and 12 bases from J, the gap between germline ends came to 8 bases. The CDR3 runs to 11 residues. Per the germline V gene, CDR1 is LGHNA and CDR2 is YNFKEQ. CDR3 in DNA: TGTGCCAGCAGCCAAAGGGGTGGGCAGTTCTTC. Its translation is CASSQRGGQFF.

The chain has TRBV19 and TRBJ2-2, with D hard to call. The CDR3 has 13 residues. The germline gives CDR1 LNHDA, CDR2 SQIVND (reference sequence). Trimming took 0 bases from V and 7 from J, leaving 6 bases between them. This CDR3 is CASSIEEIGELFF. In DNA, the CDR3 is TGTGCCAGTAGTATAGAAGAGATCGGGGAGCTGTTTTTT. Full variable domain (rest looked up from reference TRBV19 and TRBJ2-2): DGGITQSPKYLFRKEGQNVTLSCEQNLNHDAMYWYRQDPGQGLRLIYYSQIVNDFQKGDIAEGYSVSREKKESFPLTVTSAQKNPTAFYLCASSIEEIGELFFGEGSRLTVL.

This clone appeared a few times. DNA for the CDR3: TGTGCCAGCAGTGAGGCGGTTTTTTCATATAATTCACCCCTCCACTTT. It codes for CASSEAVFSYNSPLHF. This chain joins TRBV6-1 and TRBJ1-6; no clear D gene. The germline gives CDR1 MNHNS, CDR2 SASEGT. The CDR3 consists of 16 residues. V was pared by 3 bases and J by 4 bases, with 13 bases between.

This chain uses TRBV4-2 with TRBJ2-1; TRBD2 aligns across 7 bases. Trimming took 0 bases from V and 6 from J; bases not matched to a gene: 8. The CDR3 is made up of 16 amino acids. The V gene's germline CDR1 is LGHNA and CDR2 YNFKEQ. The CDR3 DNA reads as TGTGCCAGCAGCCAAGATTTTGGACTAGAGGGCAATGAGCAGTTCTTC. Protein product: CASSQDFGLEGNEQFF.

CDR3: CAIVRRNEKLFF. CDR3 in DNA: TGTGCCATCGTTCGTAGGAATGAAAAACTGTTTTTT. The chain couples TRBV10-3 to TRBJ1-4; D gene uncertain. V was shortened by 8 bases and J by 5 bases, with 9 bases between the two germline ends. Germline assignment: CDR1 ENHRY and CDR2 SYGVKD. CDR3 length: 12 amino acids.

The CDR3 here is CASSLGISSSYEQYF. CDR3 DNA: TGTGCCAGCAGCTTAGGTATCTCCAGCTCCTACGAGCAGTACTTC. This sequence joins TRBV7-8 and TRBJ2-7; unclear D gene. CDR3 length equals 15 residues. Trimming took off 1 base at V and 0 bases at J, with 10 bases between the two ends. Germline CDR1 is SGHVS and CDR2 is FQNEAQ.

The V gene is TRBV6-6, the J gene TRBJ2-1; D unresolved. V gave up 8 bases and J gave up 8 bases, with 13 bases separating them. The germline gives CDR1 MNHNY, CDR2 SVGAGI (reference sequence). This CDR3 is built from 12 residues. The CDR3 DNA is TGTGCCAGCTGCCCCCCCCAGCATGAGCAGTTCTTC. It codes for CASCPPQHEQFF.

This clone has a single count. V usage is TRBV5-1 and J usage is TRBJ1-1; D gene ambiguous. V lost 1 base and J lost 3, with 10 bases in between. Germline CDR1 is SGHRS and CDR2 is YFSETQ. The CDR3 runs 14 residues. Written as DNA, the CDR3 is TGCGCCAGCAGCTTGAATCCCCTCGACACTGAAGCTTTCTTT. Encoded protein: CASSLNPLDTEAFF.

This clone has more than one count but fewer than ten. The V and J genes are TRBV5-4 and TRBJ2-5, with D perhaps assigned TRBD1 or TRBD2 (5 bases each). The ends were cut back, 0 bases at V and 7 bases at J, with 16 bases in the middle. Germline CDR1 and CDR2: SGHNT and YYREEE (reference sequence). CDR3 length: 15 residues. This CDR3 reads CASSLVSGAMGTQYF. In nucleotides, the CDR3 is TGTGCCAGCAGCTTGGTTTCCGGGGCCATGGGGACCCAGTACTTC.

This chain connects TRBV6-6 to TRBJ2-1; D is possibly TRBD1 or TRBD2 (5 bases each). Trimming shortened V by 6 bases and J by 9 bases, and 15 bases separated the two germline ends. Germline CDR1 is MNHNY and CDR2 is SVGAGI (reference sequence). This CDR3 is 13 amino acids long. CDR3 sequence: CASSPGQGREQFF. Written as DNA, the CDR3 is TGTGCCAGCAGCCCGGGGCAGGGTCGTGAGCAGTTCTTC.

The rearrangement joins TRBV28 to TRBJ2-3; the D gene is possibly TRBD2 (5 bases). The germline V and J ends were trimmed by 5 bases and 2 bases, with 20 bases remaining between them. Germline V gene data show CDR1 as MDHEN and CDR2 as SYDVKM. This CDR3 spans 17 amino acids. This CDR3 is CASSPLERGLYTDTQYF. CDR3 nucleotide sequence: TGTGCCAGCAGTCCTTTAGAAAGAGGGCTATACACAGATACGCAGTATTTT.

The chain combines TRBV4-3 with TRBJ2-7; TRBD2 is a possible D gene (6 bases). The CDR3 spans 17 residues. CDR1 and CDR2 from the germline V gene are LGHNA and YSLEER. Trimming pared 0 bases from V and 0 bases from J, leaving 15 bases between. As DNA, the CDR3 is TGCGCCAGCAGCCAAGAATGGGGCGGGGACCTCTCCTACGAGCAGTACTTC. Translation: CASSQEWGGDLSYEQYF.

This rearrangement joins TRBV11-3 to TRBJ2-2, with D uncertain. The germline V gene has CDR1 SGHNT and CDR2 YENEEA. The V gene lost 2 bases and the J gene lost 4 bases, with 2 bases spanning the gap. The CDR3 is made up of 12 amino acids. For the CDR3, the DNA is TGTGCCAGCAGCTTAAGCACCGGGGAGCTGTTTTTT. Translating gives CASSLSTGELFF.

This clone was observed a few times. The chain joins TRBV7-9 to TRBJ2-6; D gene ambiguous. The CDR3 sequence is 16 residues long. V lost 1 base and J 0 bases, leaving 7 bases between the germline ends. The germline gives CDR1 SEHNR, CDR2 FQNEAQ (reference sequence). CDR3 bases: TGTGCCAGCAGCTTAGAGCAGATCTCTGGGGCCAACGTCCTGACTTTC. It codes for CASSLEQISGANVLTF.

This rearrangement joins TRBV9 to TRBJ2-3; possibly TRBD2 for D (6 bases). This CDR3 spans 17 amino acids. The germline gives CDR1 SGDLS, CDR2 YYNGEE. Trimming cost V 4 bases and J 4 bases, with 22 bases left between them. The CDR3 DNA follows: TGTGCCAGCAGCCCTAGGGCGAGGGTCGGGAGCGCAGATACGCAGTATTTT. Encoded protein: CASSPRARVGSADTQYF.

This rearrangement joins TRBV27 to TRBJ2-3, with D maybe TRBD1 (6 bases). The V end lost 2 bases, the J end lost 0 bases, and 15 bases lay between the germline ends. Per germline, CDR1 MNHEY and CDR2 SMNVEV (reference sequence). The CDR3 extends over 17 amino acids. Here the CDR3 DNA reads TGTGCCAGCAGTTTAATTGGCCAGGGGCCGAGCACAGATACGCAGTATTTT. Its protein is CASSLIGQGPSTDTQYF.

The rearrangement uses TRBV7-9 and TRBJ2-5; no clear D. Germline lookup yields CDR1 SEHNR and CDR2 FQNEAQ (reference sequence). Between the trimmed V and J ends, which lost 5 bases and 3 bases, there was a span of 13 bases. The CDR3 has 14 residues. The CDR3, as DNA: TGTGCCAGCAGCGCCACTGGGGTGGAAGAGACCCAGTACTTC. This sequence encodes CASSATGVEETQYF.

This chain joins TRBV5-1 and TRBJ1-1; the D is unclear. Trimming stripped 0 bases from V and 6 bases from J, with 12 bases between. Per germline, CDR1 SGHRS and CDR2 YFSETQ. The CDR3 runs to 14 residues. The CDR3 DNA is TGCGCCAGCAGCTTGGCTGTAGTTGGAGCTGAAGCTTTCTTT. Protein product: CASSLAVVGAEAFF.

V gene TRBV9 combines with J gene TRBJ2-2; no reliable D call. V was cut by 0 bases and J by 7 bases, with 1 base left in between. CDR1 is SGDLS and CDR2 is YYNGEE in the germline V gene. The CDR3 has 11 residues. CDR3 residues: CASSVGGELFF. In DNA form, the CDR3 reads TGTGCCAGCAGCGTAGGCGGGGAGCTGTTTTTT.

The chain carries TRBV27 and TRBJ2-5, with 11 bases aligning to TRBD2. Per germline, CDR1 MNHEY and CDR2 SMNVEV (reference sequence). The J segment lost 5 bases and the V segment lost 4 bases, leaving 15 bases of the junction unmatched. This CDR3 contains 18 residues. CDR3 sequence reads: CASSYISGGATPHETQYF. CDR3 sequence (DNA): TGTGCCAGCAGTTATATTAGCGGGGGGGCCACACCTCACGAGACCCAGTACTTC.